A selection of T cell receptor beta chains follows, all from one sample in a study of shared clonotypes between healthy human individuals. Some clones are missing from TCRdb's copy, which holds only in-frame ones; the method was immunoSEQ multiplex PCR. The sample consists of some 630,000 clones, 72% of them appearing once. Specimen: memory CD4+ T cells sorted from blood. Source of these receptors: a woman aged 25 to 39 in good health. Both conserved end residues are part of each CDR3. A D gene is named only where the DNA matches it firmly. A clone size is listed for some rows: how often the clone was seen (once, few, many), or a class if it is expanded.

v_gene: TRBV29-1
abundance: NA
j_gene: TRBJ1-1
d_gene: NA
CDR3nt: TGCAGCGTTGCCCGCGACATGAACACTGAAGCTTTCTTT
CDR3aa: CSVARDMNTEAFF

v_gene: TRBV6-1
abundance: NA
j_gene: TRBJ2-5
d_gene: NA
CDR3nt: TGTGCCAGCAGTGAAGGGGGGTCCACGGGCCAGTACTTC
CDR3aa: CASSEGGSTGQYF

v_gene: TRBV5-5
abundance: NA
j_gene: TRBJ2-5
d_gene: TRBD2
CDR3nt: TGTGCCAGCAGCTTGTTCGGGAGGGCCCAAGAGACCCAGTACTTC
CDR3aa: CASSLFGRAQETQYF

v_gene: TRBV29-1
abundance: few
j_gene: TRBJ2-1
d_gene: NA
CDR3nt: TGCAGCGTTGGAGGGGCAGTGGGGTCGGATGAGCAGTTCTTC
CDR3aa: CSVGGAVGSDEQFF

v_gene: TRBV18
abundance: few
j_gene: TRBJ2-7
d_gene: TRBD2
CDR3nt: TGTGCCAGCTCAGCGGGACTATCCTACGAGCAGTACTTC
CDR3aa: CASSAGLSYEQYF

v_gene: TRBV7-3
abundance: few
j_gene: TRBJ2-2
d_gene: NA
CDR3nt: TGTGCCAGCAGCTCCAGGGTCGAAGGCGGGGAGCTGTTTTTT
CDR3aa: CASSSRVEGGELFF

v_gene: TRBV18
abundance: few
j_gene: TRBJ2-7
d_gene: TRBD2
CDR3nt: TGTGCCAGCTCCCCTAGCGCGGGAGGGCCGATCCCCTACGAGCAGTACTTC
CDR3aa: CASSPSAGGPIPYEQYF

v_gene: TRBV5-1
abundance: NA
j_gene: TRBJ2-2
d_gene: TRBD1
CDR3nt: TGCGCCAGCAGCCGGGGACAGGAAGACACCGGGGAGCTGTTTTTT
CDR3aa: CASSRGQEDTGELFF

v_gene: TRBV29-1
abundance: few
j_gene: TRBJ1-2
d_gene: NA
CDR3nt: TGCAGCGTTGTTCGGGTTATCGATGGCTACACCTTC
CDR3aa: CSVVRVIDGYTF

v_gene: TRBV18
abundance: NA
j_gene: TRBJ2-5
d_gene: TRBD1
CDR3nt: TGTGCCAGCTCACCACCCGGACAGGCAGGAATAGAGACCCAGTACTTC
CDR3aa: CASSPPGQAGIETQYF

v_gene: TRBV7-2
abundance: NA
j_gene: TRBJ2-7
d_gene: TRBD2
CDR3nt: TGTGCCAGCAGTCGACTAGCGGGAGGGCCTTACGAGCAGTACTTC
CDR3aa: CASSRLAGGPYEQYF